The 14 T cell receptor beta chains below were found in one sample sequenced in a study of CD8 T cells in Susac syndrome. RNA, at roughly 0.45 to 1 ug, was reverse transcribed with random hexamers. A single record per CDR3 protein comes from TCRdb applying MiXCR to the immunoSEQ multiplex PCR reads. The table has approximately 230,000 distinct CDR3 sequences, 85% to 95% seen once; the top ten hold approximately 0.072%. Sequencing was done on a sample of CD4+ T cells from PBMCs. The receptors shown here come from a human donor with multiple sclerosis.

V gene TRBV7-8 combines with J gene TRBJ1-1; possibly TRBD1 for D (5 bases). The germline V gene encodes CDR1 SGHVS and CDR2 FQNEAQ. This CDR3 spans 16 amino acids. The ends were cut back, 3 bases at V and 1 base at J, with 15 bases in the middle. The CDR3 here is CASSLWAAGGNTEAFF. DNA of the CDR3: TGTGCCAGCAGCTTGTGGGCGGCTGGGGGGAACACTGAAGCTTTCTTT.

The chain has TRBV20-1 and TRBJ2-5; 11 bases are a match to TRBD2. The V segment lost 6 bases and the J segment 2 bases; nucleotides outside the gene matches: 8. Germline V gene lookup returns CDR1 DFQATT and CDR2 SNEGSKA (reference sequence). CDR3 length: 15 amino acids. The CDR3 protein is CSAATGTSGQETQYF. CDR3 in DNA: TGCAGTGCCGCTACCGGGACTAGCGGACAAGAGACCCAGTACTTC.

J is TRBJ1-2 and V is TRBV3-1; tentative D call: TRBD1 (6 bases). Trimming left V 4 bases short and J 8 bases short, with 14 bases between. Germline V lookup: CDR1 LGHDT, CDR2 YNNKEL (reference sequence). CDR3 length equals 13 residues. CDR3 sequence reads: CASSRETGGGYTF. The CDR3 DNA follows: TGTGCCAGCAGCCGAGAGACAGGCGGCGGCTACACCTTC.

The genes are TRBV29-1 and TRBJ1-1; no definite D call. Trimming cost V 6 bases and J 5 bases, with 19 bases left between them. Germline V gene data show CDR1 as SQVTM and CDR2 as ANQGSEA. The CDR3 is made up of 14 amino acids. The CDR3, as DNA: TGCAGCGTGGAAAAGGATAGGCATGGGACTGAAGCTTTCTTT. It translates to CSVEKDRHGTEAFF. Full variable domain (rest looked up from reference TRBV29-1 and TRBJ1-1): SAVISQKPSRDICQRGTSLTIQCQVDSQVTMMFWYRQQPGQSLTLIATANQGSEATYESGFVIDKFPISRPNLTFSTLTVSNMSPEDSSIYLCSVEKDRHGTEAFFGQGTRLTVV.

V is TRBV5-6 and J is TRBJ1-2; D gene unclear. The V end was cut by 4 bases, the J end by 4 bases, with 14 bases between. Germline CDR1 SGHDT, CDR2 YYEEEE. The CDR3 extends over 14 amino acids. Here the CDR3 DNA reads TGTGCCAGCAGCCCTCCGCATAGGAGCTATGGCTACACCTTC. The encoded protein is CASSPPHRSYGYTF.

This rearrangement joins TRBV14 to TRBJ2-7; D possibly corresponds to TRBD1 (5 bases). The V gene's germline CDR1 is SGHDN and CDR2 FVKESK. V was pared by 4 bases and J by 5 bases, with 15 bases between. The CDR3 runs 14 residues. In nucleotides, the CDR3 is TGTGCCAGCAGCCCTACAAGAGACAGCCACGAGCAGTACGTC. Its protein product is CASSPTRDSHEQYV.

The V and J genes are TRBV19 and TRBJ2-7; no clear D gene. Trimming pared 7 bases from V and 0 bases from J, leaving 25 bases between. Per the germline V gene, CDR1 is LNHDA and CDR2 is SQIVND (reference sequence). This CDR3 contains 18 residues. The CDR3 coding sequence is TGTGCCAGTACCCCATTTGATGGCGCCAATACCTCCTCCTACGAGCAGTACTTC. It translates to CASTPFDGANTSSYEQYF. Full variable domain (outside the CDR3, taken from reference TRBV19 and TRBJ2-7): DGGITQSPKYLFRKEGQNVTLSCEQNLNHDAMYWYRQDPGQGLRLIYYSQIVNDFQKGDIAEGYSVSREKKESFPLTVTSAQKNPTAFYLCASTPFDGANTSSYEQYFGPGTRLTVT.

The genes are TRBV14 and TRBJ1-1, with D hard to call. V gave up 4 bases and J gave up 4 bases, with 13 bases separating them. The V gene's germline CDR1 is SGHDN and CDR2 FVKESK. This CDR3 spans 14 amino acids. The CDR3 protein is CASSLVGWGTEAFF. In DNA, the CDR3 is TGTGCCAGCAGCCTCGTTGGGTGGGGCACTGAAGCTTTCTTT.

The J gene is TRBJ2-3, the V gene TRBV5-4; D gene ambiguous. This CDR3 is 13 amino acids long. Trimming took 1 base from V and 3 from J, leaving 6 bases between them. Germline CDR1 SGHNT, CDR2 YYREEE (reference sequence). CDR3 bases: TGTGCCAGCAGCTTGTGGAATACAGATACGCAGTATTTT. Translating gives CASSLWNTDTQYF.

This rearrangement joins TRBV12-3 or TRBV12-4 to TRBJ2-7, with D possibly TRBD1 on 6 matching bases. The CDR3 runs to 17 residues. V shed 3 bases and J shed 3 bases, with 21 bases lying between them. The CDR3 loop is CASSFRIEGQISYEQYF. The CDR3 DNA reads TGTGCCAGCAGTTTTCGTATCGAAGGACAGATTAGCTACGAGCAGTACTTC.

This sequence joins TRBV20-1 and TRBJ2-1, with TRBD2 matching 10 bases. CDR1 is DFQATT, CDR2 SNEGSKA, per germline (reference sequence). This CDR3 is 13 amino acids long. The junction had 4 bases not matched to a gene; V was cut back by 7 bases and J by 4 bases. The CDR3 loop reads CSGGTSVYNEQFF. The CDR3 coding sequence is TGCAGTGGGGGGACTAGCGTATACAATGAGCAGTTCTTC.

V gene TRBV12-3 or TRBV12-4 combines with J gene TRBJ2-1; D possibly corresponds to TRBD1 (6 bases). CDR3 length: 14 residues. V lost 1 base, J lost 5 bases, and 9 bases lay in between. The CDR3 DNA reads as TGTGCCAGCAGTTTAGGACAGGAGAACAATGAGCAGTTCTTC. Protein product: CASSLGQENNEQFF.

This chain uses TRBV28 with TRBJ2-5, with D tentatively TRBD1 (5 bases). V lost 6 bases to trimming and J lost 9 bases, with 14 bases between them. This CDR3 region has 12 residues. CDR1 and CDR2 from the germline V gene are MDHEN and SYDVKM. The CDR3 sequence is CASSPTVGAQYF. In DNA, the CDR3 is TGTGCCAGCAGCCCTACCGTAGGGGCCCAGTACTTC.

The chain is built from TRBV27 and TRBJ2-5; the match to TRBD2 covers 9 bases. V lost 4 bases and J lost 4; bases outside the gene matches: 10. CDR1 is MNHEY and CDR2 is SMNVEV in the germline V gene (reference sequence). The CDR3 runs to 16 residues. This CDR3 is CASSSRSGRASETQYF. The CDR3 bases are TGTGCCAGCAGTTCCCGTAGCGGGAGAGCGTCAGAGACCCAGTACTTC.